The 20 T cell receptor beta chains given below trace back to one sample, sequenced in a study of T cell responses to AZD1222 COVID-19 vaccine. Sequencing used immunoSEQ multiplex PCR; TCRdb keeps in-frame clones, though not all of them. The sample gives about 69,000 clones, 75% to 90% of which show up once; about 2.4% is in the top ten. The sample was peripheral blood, taken on day 0 of AZD1222 vaccination. The receptors here all came from an adult in good health.

This chain links TRBV3-1 (or the pseudogene TRBV3-2) with TRBJ2-5; D gene uncertain. This CDR3 has 15 residues. Germline-derived CDR1 and CDR2 are LGHDT and YNNKEL (reference sequence). Deletions cut 0 bases from V and 7 bases from J, with 15 bases between. CDR3 DNA sequence: TGTGCCAGCAGCCAAGAGAAAGAACTTCTCCTGACCCAGTACTTC. Encoded protein: CASSQEKELLLTQYF.

The genes are TRBV24-1 and TRBJ1-5; D is unclear. Germline V gives CDR1 KGHDR, CDR2 SFDVKD. This CDR3 region has 13 residues. V lost 5 bases to trimming and J lost 6 bases, with 10 bases between them. As DNA, the CDR3 is TGTGCCACCAGTGCGGAATTCACTCAGCCCCAGCATTTT. Translating it yields CATSAEFTQPQHF.

V usage is TRBV12-3 or TRBV12-4 and J usage is TRBJ1-5, with D possibly matching TRBD1 (5 bases). V lost 5 bases, J lost 10 bases, and 12 bases lay in between. CDR3 length: 12 amino acids. CDR3 sequence (DNA): TGTGCCAGCAGTGGCAGGGCGATACCCCAGCATTTT. Translation: CASSGRAIPQHF.

J is TRBJ1-3 and V is TRBV9; 8 bases fit TRBD1. The CDR3 sequence is 16 residues long. After removal of 4 bases from V and 4 bases from J, the junction contained 10 bases not matched to a gene. CDR1 SGDLS and CDR2 YYNGEE come from the germline V gene. The CDR3 loop reads CASSSDRASLGNTIYF. CDR3 nucleotide sequence: TGTGCCAGCAGCTCGGACAGGGCCTCTCTGGGAAACACCATATATTTT. The full variable domain, in which reference TRBV9 and TRBJ1-3 provide the parts outside the CDR3, is DSGVTQTPKHLITATGQRVTLRCSPRSGDLSVYWYQQSLDQGLQFLIQYYNGEERAKGNILERFSAQQFPDLHSELNLSSLELGDSALYFCASSSDRASLGNTIYFGEGSWLTVV.

This clone was counted between two and nine times. The rearrangement uses TRBV9 and TRBJ1-1, with a weak D call TRBD1 (6 bases). The ends were cut back, 3 bases at V and 7 bases at J, with 13 bases in the middle. The CDR3 runs to 13 residues. CDR1 and CDR2 from the germline V gene are SGDLS and YYNGEE. The CDR3 here is CASSEGVLSEAFF. DNA for the CDR3: TGTGCCAGCAGCGAGGGGGTCTTGAGTGAAGCTTTCTTT.

The chain uses TRBV11-1 and TRBJ2-1, with 7 bases lining up with TRBD1. V shed 1 base and J 10 bases; nucleotides not matched to a gene: 4. This CDR3 is built from 13 residues. Germline lookup yields CDR1 SGHAT and CDR2 FQDESV (reference sequence). The CDR3 DNA follows: TGTGCCAGCAGCTTAGGCGAGGACAGGGAGCAGTTCTTC. This codes for CASSLGEDREQFF.

The chain couples TRBV7-9 to TRBJ2-3; perhaps D is TRBD1 or TRBD2 (5 bases each). Looked up from germline, CDR1 is SEHNR and CDR2 is FQNEAQ (reference sequence). Deletions cut 1 base from V and 4 bases from J, with 15 bases between. The CDR3 contains 16 residues. As DNA, the CDR3 is TGTGCCAGCAGCTTAGAAGCCAGGGAGTGGTCAGATACGCAGTATTTT. Its protein product is CASSLEAREWSDTQYF.

The chain links TRBV11-1 to TRBJ1-2; a weak D match, TRBD1 (5 bases). The ends were cut back, 8 bases at V and 2 bases at J, with 12 bases in the middle. Germline V CDR1 and CDR2: SGHAT, FQDESV (reference sequence). The CDR3 has 13 residues. CDR3 in amino acids: CASSRGGNYGYTF. The CDR3 region has the DNA TGTGCCAGCTCGAGGGGCGGCAACTATGGCTACACCTTC. The full variable domain, rest sourced from reference TRBV11-1 and TRBJ1-2, is EAEVAQSPRYKITEKSQAVAFWCDPISGHATLYWYRQILGQGPELLVQFQDESVVDDSQLPKDRFSAERLKGVDSTLKIQPAELGDSAMYLCASSRGGNYGYTFGSGTRLTVV.

The chain uses TRBV3-1 (or the pseudogene TRBV3-2) and TRBJ2-3; perhaps TRBD2 as D (7 bases). Trimming took off 8 bases at V and 5 bases at J, with 11 bases between the two ends. The CDR3 extends over 12 amino acids. Germline lookup yields CDR1 LGHDT and CDR2 YNNKEL (reference sequence). In DNA, the CDR3 is TGTGCCAGCGGGGGGGCTGTAGATACGCAGTATTTT. This codes for CASGGAVDTQYF.

This chain connects TRBV3-1 (or the pseudogene TRBV3-2) to TRBJ2-7; 10 bases align to TRBD2. The trim removed 0 bases at V and 6 bases at J, leaving 5 bases unmatched. The germline CDR1 and CDR2 sequences are LGHDT and YNNKEL (reference sequence). The CDR3 consists of 15 residues. The CDR3 DNA is TGTGCCAGCAGCCAAGATCCGCTAGCGGGAGCCGAGCAGTACTTC. This codes for CASSQDPLAGAEQYF.

This sequence joins TRBV28 and TRBJ2-7; no firm D call. V was pared by 7 bases and J by 0 bases, with 25 bases between. This CDR3 has 18 residues. Per the germline V gene, CDR1 is MDHEN and CDR2 is SYDVKM. The CDR3 nucleotides read TGTGCCAGCAATTCGCACAACTTCTTAATGCGGCCCTCCTACGAGCAGTACTTC. Protein: CASNSHNFLMRPSYEQYF.

The chain combines TRBV18 with TRBJ1-3; D is undetermined. The CDR3 covers 16 residues. Germline CDR1 reads KGHSH; CDR2 reads LQKENI. V was pared by 3 bases and J by 0 bases, with 12 bases between. The CDR3 nucleotides are TGTGCCAGCTCACCGGGTCGGGCAGGCTCTGGAAACACCATATATTTT. This translates into CASSPGRAGSGNTIYF.

This chain joins TRBV6-2 or TRBV6-3 and TRBJ1-1; tentatively, D is TRBD1 (5 bases). Trimming stripped 2 bases from V and 5 bases from J, with 12 bases between. The germline V gene encodes CDR1 MNHEY and CDR2 SVGEGT. This CDR3 comprises 14 residues. CDR3 amino acids: CASSYVGVVTEAFF. The CDR3 DNA follows: TGTGCCAGCAGTTACGTAGGGGTTGTGACTGAAGCTTTCTTT.

The V call is TRBV5-3, the J call TRBJ2-6, with D possibly matching TRBD1 (5 bases). TRBV5-3 has ORF status, its function being uncertain. This CDR3 is 17 amino acids long. The germline V and J ends were trimmed by 6 bases and 0 bases, with 16 bases remaining between them. The CDR3 sequence: CARTPRGHNSGANVLTF. The CDR3 region has the DNA TGTGCCAGAACCCCCCGCGGACACAACTCTGGGGCCAACGTCCTGACTTTC.

This clone appeared a single time. The V and J genes are TRBV6-4 and TRBJ2-1, with TRBD2 as a possible D gene (5 bases). Germline-derived CDR1 and CDR2 are MRHNA and SNTAGT. The CDR3 runs to 14 residues. V was trimmed by 0 bases and J by 6 bases, leaving 9 bases between them. The CDR3 loop reads CASSDSPLVNEQFF. The CDR3 DNA reads TGTGCCAGCAGTGACTCTCCACTAGTCAATGAGCAGTTCTTC.

This clone was seen a few times. This rearrangement joins TRBV18 to TRBJ1-2; D ambiguous. Per the germline V gene, CDR1 is KGHSH and CDR2 is LQKENI. The CDR3 is 15 amino acids. Trimming took 5 bases from V and 4 from J, leaving 17 bases between them. In DNA form, the CDR3 reads TGTGCCAGCTCATTTCCCCAAAAACCCACCTATGGCTACACCTTC. It translates to CASSFPQKPTYGYTF.

CDR3 sequence reads: CASSFTGGSGNTIYF. CDR3 sequence (DNA): TGTGCCAGCAGCTTTACAGGGGGCTCTGGAAACACCATATATTTT. The rearrangement links TRBV11-3 to TRBJ1-3; 8 bases are a match to TRBD1. The V segment lost 3 bases and the J segment 0 bases; nucleotides outside the gene matches: 1. The CDR3 consists of 15 residues. CDR1 and CDR2 (germline): SGHNT, YENEEA.

V usage is TRBV6-5 and J usage is TRBJ2-5, with 10 nucleotides matching TRBD2. The length of the CDR3 is 16 residues. V shed 0 bases and J 3 bases; nucleotides not matched to a gene: 4. Germline V gene sequence: CDR1 MNHEY, CDR2 SVGAGI. The CDR3 loop reads CASSYSGLAGEETQYF. The CDR3, as DNA: TGTGCCAGCAGTTACTCTGGGCTAGCGGGGGAAGAGACCCAGTACTTC.

V usage is TRBV6-6 and J usage is TRBJ1-6; the D gene is possibly TRBD1 (5 bases). The V end was cut by 7 bases, the J end by 7 bases, with 17 bases between. The germline V gene has CDR1 MNHNY and CDR2 SVGAGI (reference sequence). The CDR3 totals 15 residues. The CDR3 loop reads CASTANGAGNSPLHF. The CDR3 nucleotides are TGTGCCAGCACCGCGAATGGGGCAGGGAATTCACCCCTCCACTTT.

The chain combines TRBV2 with TRBJ1-2; no definite D call. CDR1 is SNHLY and CDR2 is FYNNEI in the germline V gene. Trimming stripped 8 bases from V and 8 bases from J, with 15 bases between. This CDR3 comprises 12 residues. In DNA, the CDR3 is TGTGCCAGCCATACCGGGGAGGGAGGCTACACCTTC. It is translated as CASHTGEGGYTF.